The 27 T cell receptor beta chains below come from one sample, sequenced in a study of T cell responses to AZD1222 COVID-19 vaccine (dated by TCRdb to about 2021). The time point tag for this specimen amounts to: baseline before first vaccination. What this sample's treatment or condition label stands for: meningococcal conjugate vaccine given as trial control. Libraries came from the immunoSEQ multiplex PCR assay. TCRdb took this table from immuneACCESS and kept in-frame rearrangements with V and J called. Such tables lack part of the clones; where checked against another copy, unresolved V genes explain under half of the gap, and the rest is unexplained. This sample is represented by 150,000 to 200,000 clones; about 87% of them were singletons. Jointly, the top ten make up about 3% of the sample. Sequences were derived from peripheral blood, sampled on day 0 of MenACWY control vaccination. These receptors all stem from an adult in good health.

The chain couples TRBV27 to TRBJ1-2; D may be TRBD1 (5 bases). CDR3 size: 17 residues. Germline CDR1 is MNHEY and CDR2 is SMNVEV (reference sequence). V lost 4 bases and J lost 3, with 21 bases in between. This CDR3 reads CASSSPVRDGAHYGYTF. CDR3 DNA sequence: TGTGCCAGCAGTTCGCCTGTGAGGGACGGGGCCCACTATGGCTACACCTTC.

This chain connects TRBV6-5 to TRBJ1-3, with no clear D. CDR3 length equals 13 residues. V was cut by 2 bases and J by 7 bases, with 9 bases left in between. The germline V gene has CDR1 MNHEY and CDR2 SVGAGI. The CDR3 loop reads CASSYGSYNTIYF. Here the CDR3 DNA reads TGTGCCAGCAGTTACGGGTCGTACAACACCATATATTTT.

The chain is built from TRBV5-1 and TRBJ2-1; perhaps D is TRBD1 or TRBD2 (5 bases each). The CDR3 length is 14 residues. Germline loops: CDR1 SGHRS, CDR2 YFSETQ. With 3 bases removed from V and 8 bases from J, the gap between germline ends came to 15 bases. For the CDR3, the DNA is TGCGCCAGCAGCTCTGGGACCGCCAAACATGAGCAGTTCTTC. Its protein is CASSSGTAKHEQFF.

This clone was observed a single time. The chain employs TRBV19 and TRBJ2-7; D is unclear. V was clipped by 5 bases and J by 7 bases, with 15 bases between them. Germline CDR1 LNHDA, CDR2 SQIVND (reference sequence). CDR3 size: 13 residues. CDR3 bases: TGTGCCAGTAGTTCAGCGCCGTACGGTGAGCAGTACTTC. It specifies CASSSAPYGEQYF.

The CDR3 here is CASSLGQGRGYTF. In nucleotides, the CDR3 is TGTGCCAGCAGTTTAGGACAGGGACGTGGCTACACCTTC. V is TRBV6-6 and J is TRBJ1-2; 8 bases line up with TRBD1. Germline-derived CDR1 and CDR2 are MNHNY and SVGAGI (reference sequence). The CDR3 spans 13 residues. Trimming took 4 bases from V and 7 from J; bases not matched to a gene: 5.

In its sample, this clone was seen once. The rearrangement joins TRBV12-3 or TRBV12-4 to TRBJ1-5, with D uncertain. Trimming shortened V by 3 bases and J by 9 bases, and 12 bases separated the two germline ends. The CDR3 extends over 13 amino acids. In DNA form, the CDR3 reads TGTGCCAGCAGTTTGGCCGGGGAAGGGCCCCAGCATTTT. Translation gives CASSLAGEGPQHF.

The gene calls are TRBV27 and TRBJ1-5, with D hard to call. V shed 8 bases and J shed 2 bases, with 13 bases lying between them. This CDR3 is 14 amino acids long. From germline, CDR1 is MNHEY and CDR2 SMNVEV (reference sequence). The CDR3 loop reads CASRPASGNQPQHF. CDR3 DNA sequence: TGTGCCAGCCGCCCAGCGTCAGGCAATCAGCCCCAGCATTTT.

With respect to this clone: The junction shows a germline mismatch at one end, possibly a read error. The chain couples TRBV9 to TRBJ2-1; 16 bases are shared with TRBD2. CDR3 length: 19 residues. CDR1 and CDR2 (germline): SGDLS, YYNGEE. The CDR3 bases are TGTGTCAGCAGCGCCGTAGCCGGGACTAGCGGGAGGGATTACAATGAGCAGTTCTTC. As protein: CVSSAVAGTSGRDYNEQFF.

This chain uses TRBV27 with TRBJ2-6, with D tentatively TRBD1 (6 bases). Between the trimmed V and J ends, which lost 3 bases and 0 bases, there was a span of 18 bases. CDR1 and CDR2 (germline): MNHEY, SMNVEV (reference sequence). The CDR3 consists of 19 residues. CDR3 sequence: CASSFLSGQSRSGANVLTF. The CDR3 DNA reads TGTGCCAGCAGTTTCCTTTCAGGACAGTCCCGCTCTGGGGCCAACGTCCTGACTTTC.

Only one count was recorded for this clone. This chain uses TRBV28 with TRBJ1-2; unclear D gene. The CDR3 has 12 amino acids. V shed 3 bases and J shed 5 bases, with 7 bases lying between them. CDR1 is MDHEN, CDR2 SYDVKM, per germline. This CDR3 reads CASSFKQYGYTF. The CDR3 coding sequence is TGTGCCAGCAGTTTCAAACAGTATGGCTACACCTTC.

The rearrangement uses TRBV4-3 and TRBJ2-2; D gene unclear. Germline CDR1 reads LGHNA; CDR2 reads YSLEER. Trimming left V 0 bases short and J 7 bases short, with 12 bases between. The CDR3 contains 15 residues. CDR3 amino acids: CASSQDPGGNGELFF. In DNA, the CDR3 is TGCGCCAGCAGCCAAGATCCAGGCGGTAACGGGGAGCTGTTTTTT.

This clone was seen more than once but under ten times. The chain joins TRBV27 to TRBJ2-2; 9 nucleotides match TRBD1. This CDR3 comprises 17 residues. The V and J ends lost 0 bases and 3 bases, in that order; junction bases with no gene match: 5. The germline V gene encodes CDR1 MNHEY and CDR2 SMNVEV (reference sequence). The CDR3 protein is CASSLSTGGLHTGELFF. The CDR3 DNA sequence: TGTGCCAGCAGTTTATCGACAGGGGGTCTCCACACCGGGGAGCTGTTTTTT.

CDR3 in amino acids: CASSDRKGVDTQYF. In DNA form, the CDR3 reads TGTGCCAGCAGCGATAGGAAGGGAGTAGATACGCAGTATTTT. This chain uses TRBV13 with TRBJ2-3, with D perhaps matching TRBD2 (5 bases). The V gene's germline CDR1 is PRHDT and CDR2 FYEKMQ (reference sequence). V was trimmed by 5 bases and J by 5 bases, leaving 14 bases between them. The CDR3 loop spans 14 amino acids.

The V and J genes are TRBV5-6 and TRBJ2-7; 7 bases match TRBD1. Trimming at V came to 3 bases and at J to 7 bases, leaving 13 bases not matched to a gene. Germline lookup yields CDR1 SGHDT and CDR2 YYEEEE. The CDR3 covers 15 residues. The CDR3 reads CASSSPATGVREQYF. For the CDR3, the DNA is TGTGCCAGCAGCTCGCCCGCTACAGGGGTTAGAGAGCAGTACTTC.

The chain is built from TRBV7-8 and TRBJ2-2; D might be TRBD1 (6 bases). V was shortened by 5 bases and J by 4 bases, with 17 bases between the two germline ends. This CDR3 comprises 16 residues. The germline V gene has CDR1 SGHVS and CDR2 FQNEAQ. The CDR3 DNA reads as TGTGCCAGCAGCCCCCGCCGGACAGTCCCCACCGGGGAGCTGTTTTTT. Residues: CASSPRRTVPTGELFF.

The V call is TRBV28, the J call TRBJ1-1, with a tentative D call TRBD1 (6 bases). Per the germline V gene, CDR1 is MDHEN and CDR2 is SYDVKM. The CDR3 spans 16 residues. Trimming stripped 5 bases from V and 1 base from J, with 17 bases between. CDR3 bases: TGTGCCAGCAGTCGCGCGGGGGGGCACCCGAACACTGAAGCTTTCTTT. As protein: CASSRAGGHPNTEAFF.

The chain is built from TRBV10-2 and TRBJ2-7; 7 nucleotides agree with TRBD2. CDR1 WSHSY and CDR2 SAAADI come from the germline V gene. The CDR3 extends over 12 amino acids. J gave up 3 bases and V 6 bases, and 2 bases lay outside the gene matches. The CDR3 region is CASSAGVYEQYF. The CDR3 nucleotides are TGCGCCAGCAGCGCGGGGGTCTACGAGCAGTACTTC.

The V call is TRBV5-3, the J call TRBJ2-3, with 8 bases fitting TRBD2. TRBV5-3 is an ORF; its function is uncertain. Trimming took 4 bases from V and 3 from J; bases not matched to a gene: 7. The CDR3 spans 15 residues. The CDR3 DNA follows: TGTGCCAGAAGCCATCATAGCGGGATAACAGATACGCAGTATTTT. Its protein is CARSHHSGITDTQYF.

The chain recombines TRBV4-2 with TRBJ1-1, with D perhaps matching TRBD1 (6 bases). Germline assignment: CDR1 LGHNA and CDR2 YNFKEQ. Trimming shortened V by 0 bases and J by 0 bases, and 14 bases separated the two germline ends. This CDR3 has 17 amino acids. CDR3 protein: CASSQEQGGPMNTEAFF. The CDR3 DNA reads as TGTGCCAGCAGCCAAGAACAGGGAGGACCCATGAACACTGAAGCTTTCTTT.

This clone was seen a single time. The chain is built from TRBV24-1 and TRBJ2-1; D ambiguous. V lost 5 bases and J 10 bases, leaving 8 bases between the germline ends. Germline V gene sequence: CDR1 KGHDR, CDR2 SFDVKD. The CDR3 extends over 11 amino acids. The CDR3 region has the DNA TGTGCCACCAGTGGCATTGGGGAGCAGTTCTTC. This gives the protein CATSGIGEQFF.

The chain carries TRBV5-1 and TRBJ2-5, with D possibly TRBD2 on 5 matching bases. Germline-derived CDR1 and CDR2 are SGHRS and YFSETQ. There are 14 residues in the CDR3. The V gene lost 4 bases and the J gene lost 8 bases, with 18 bases spanning the gap. The CDR3 loop reads CASSDPDGMGTQYF. The DNA for the CDR3 is TGCGCCAGCAGCGACCCCGACGGGATGGGAACCCAGTACTTC.

The chain links TRBV5-1 to TRBJ2-1; 15 bases are a match to TRBD2. CDR1 is SGHRS and CDR2 is YFSETQ in the germline V gene. Trimming cost V 4 bases and J 6 bases; bases outside gene matches: 11. CDR3 size: 18 residues. Here the CDR3 reads CASSPGLAGGPRVNEQFF. CDR3 nucleotides: TGCGCCAGCAGCCCGGGACTAGCGGGGGGCCCCCGAGTCAATGAGCAGTTCTTC.

This chain connects TRBV9 to TRBJ2-5; either TRBD1 or TRBD2 may supply D (5 bases each). The CDR3 totals 14 residues. Trimming removed 4 bases from V and 1 base from J, with 11 bases in between. From germline, CDR1 is SGDLS and CDR2 YYNGEE. Written as DNA, the CDR3 is TGTGCCAGCAGCCCAAGTGGGGGCCAAGAGACCCAGTACTTC. It specifies CASSPSGGQETQYF.

This chain uses TRBV6-5 with TRBJ1-6, with D hard to call. CDR1 and CDR2 (germline): MNHEY, SVGAGI. This CDR3 region has 11 residues. The V and J ends lost 6 bases and 10 bases respectively, with 7 bases between them. The CDR3 spells CASRDGSPLHF. CDR3 sequence (DNA): TGTGCCAGCAGGGACGGGTCACCCCTCCACTTT.

This rearrangement joins TRBV7-8 to TRBJ2-2; D gene unclear. This CDR3 contains 12 residues. V was clipped by 5 bases and J by 3 bases, with 4 bases between them. Germline CDR1 is SGHVS and CDR2 is FQNEAQ. DNA of the CDR3: TGTGCCAGCAGCCCGTACACCGGGGAGCTGTTTTTT. This translates into CASSPYTGELFF.

The rearrangement uses TRBV28 and TRBJ2-7; tentatively, D is TRBD1 (6 bases). The CDR3 extends over 16 amino acids. V lost 5 bases and J lost 0, with 17 bases in between. Germline CDR1 is MDHEN and CDR2 is SYDVKM. The CDR3 sequence: CASSLIQGMSSYEQYF. The CDR3 DNA is TGTGCCAGCAGTCTCATACAGGGTATGAGCTCCTACGAGCAGTACTTC.

The J gene is TRBJ1-6, the V gene TRBV7-9; no clear D. The germline V and J ends were trimmed by 0 bases and 10 bases, with 7 bases remaining between them. The germline gives CDR1 SEHNR, CDR2 FQNEAQ (reference sequence). The CDR3 spans 13 residues. The CDR3 region is CASSLAVESPLHF. CDR3 DNA: TGTGCCAGCAGCTTAGCGGTGGAATCACCCCTCCACTTT.